This T cell receptor (beta chain) was recovered during a study of blood T cell repertoires in COVID-19. Original handling: Reference gene primer amplification gave estimated nucleated cell counts. The table came from immunoSEQ multiplex PCR; TCRdb's copy has only in-frame clones and leaves some out. That table is the source of V, J and clone size, and D and trimming were worked out from the DNA. The sample includes about 200,000 clones, more than 75% of them seen just once. V lost 6 bases to trimming and J lost 5 bases; unmatched junction nucleotides: 8. The CDR3 covers 17 residues. Germline assignment: CDR1 SNHLY and CDR2 FYNNEI.

The TCR originated in a man between 40 and 49 years old with acute COVID-19. The sample comprised PBMCs or T cells enriched from blood (not recorded which). The genes are TRBV2 and TRBJ2-2; 14 bases align to TRBD2. The CDR3 coding sequence is TGTGCCAGCAGCCGGACCGGGACTAGCGGGAGTACCGGGGAGCTGTTTTTT. As protein: CASSRTGTSGSTGELFF.